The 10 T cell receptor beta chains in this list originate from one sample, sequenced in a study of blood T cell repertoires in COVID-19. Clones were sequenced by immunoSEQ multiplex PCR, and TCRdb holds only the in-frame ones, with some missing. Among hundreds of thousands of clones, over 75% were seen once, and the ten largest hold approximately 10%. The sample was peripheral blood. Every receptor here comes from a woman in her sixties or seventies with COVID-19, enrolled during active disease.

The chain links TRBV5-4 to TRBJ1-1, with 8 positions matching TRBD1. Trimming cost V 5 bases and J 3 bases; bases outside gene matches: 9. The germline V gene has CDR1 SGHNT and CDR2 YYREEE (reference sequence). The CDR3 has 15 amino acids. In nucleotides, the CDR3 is TGTGCCAGCAGGACCCAGGGGGCCGAATACACTGAAGCTTTCTTT. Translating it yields CASRTQGAEYTEAFF.

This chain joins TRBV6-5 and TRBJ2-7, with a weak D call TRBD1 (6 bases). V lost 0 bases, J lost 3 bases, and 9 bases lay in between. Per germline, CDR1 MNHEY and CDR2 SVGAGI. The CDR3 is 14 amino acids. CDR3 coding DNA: TGTGCCAGCAGTTACTCTAGGACAGTCTACGAGCAGTACTTC. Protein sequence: CASSYSRTVYEQYF.

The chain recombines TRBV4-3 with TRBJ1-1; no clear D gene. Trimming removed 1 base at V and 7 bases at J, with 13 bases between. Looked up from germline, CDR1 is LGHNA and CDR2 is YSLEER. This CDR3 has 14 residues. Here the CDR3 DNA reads TGCGCCAGCAGCCAAGGTGCAGGTAACGGTGAAGCTTTCTTT. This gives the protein CASSQGAGNGEAFF.

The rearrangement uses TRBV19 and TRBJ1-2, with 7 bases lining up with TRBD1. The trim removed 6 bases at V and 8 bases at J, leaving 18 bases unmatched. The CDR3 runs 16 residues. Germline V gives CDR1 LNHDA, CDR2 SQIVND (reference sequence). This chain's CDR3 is CASRPRMTGPTSGYTF. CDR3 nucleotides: TGTGCCAGTAGACCGAGAATGACAGGGCCCACCAGCGGCTACACCTTC.

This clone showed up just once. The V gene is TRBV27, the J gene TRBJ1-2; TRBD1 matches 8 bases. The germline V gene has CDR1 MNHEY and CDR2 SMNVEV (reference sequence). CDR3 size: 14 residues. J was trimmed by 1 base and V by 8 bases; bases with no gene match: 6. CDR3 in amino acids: CASGIQGGNYGYTF. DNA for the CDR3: TGTGCCAGCGGAATACAGGGGGGTAACTATGGCTACACCTTC.

The DNA of the CDR3 is TGTGCCAGCAGCCAAAAACCAGGGGGCGTTGGCAATCAGCCCCAGCATTTT. Protein sequence: CASSQKPGGVGNQPQHF. The chain couples TRBV7-2 to TRBJ1-5; 8 positions match TRBD1. V shed 5 bases and J 2 bases; nucleotides not matched to a gene: 11. Germline V gene sequence: CDR1 SGHTA, CDR2 FQGNSA. CDR3 length: 17 residues.

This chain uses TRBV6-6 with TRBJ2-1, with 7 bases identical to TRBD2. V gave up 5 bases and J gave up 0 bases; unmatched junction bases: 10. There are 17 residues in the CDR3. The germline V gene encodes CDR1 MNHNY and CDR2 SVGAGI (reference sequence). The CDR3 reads CASSQPTQRGSYNEQFF. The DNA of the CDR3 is TGTGCCAGCAGTCAACCGACTCAGCGGGGCTCCTACAATGAGCAGTTCTTC.

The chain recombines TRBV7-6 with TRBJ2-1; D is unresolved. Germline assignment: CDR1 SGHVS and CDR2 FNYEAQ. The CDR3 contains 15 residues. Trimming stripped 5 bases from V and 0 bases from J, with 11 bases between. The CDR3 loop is CASSPLQDSYNEQFF. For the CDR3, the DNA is TGTGCCAGCAGCCCCTTACAAGACTCCTACAATGAGCAGTTCTTC.

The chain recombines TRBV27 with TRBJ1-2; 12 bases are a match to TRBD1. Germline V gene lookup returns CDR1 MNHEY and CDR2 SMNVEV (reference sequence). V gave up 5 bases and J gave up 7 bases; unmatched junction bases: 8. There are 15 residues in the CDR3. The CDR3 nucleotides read TGTGCCAGCAGTCCCCAGCGGGACAGGGGGCCTGGCTACACCTTC. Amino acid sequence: CASSPQRDRGPGYTF.

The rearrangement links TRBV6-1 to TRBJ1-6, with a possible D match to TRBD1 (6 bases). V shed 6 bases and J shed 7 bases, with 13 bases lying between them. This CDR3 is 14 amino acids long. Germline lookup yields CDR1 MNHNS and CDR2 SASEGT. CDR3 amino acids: CASRSSQGNSPLHF. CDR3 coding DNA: TGTGCCAGCAGATCTTCACAGGGCAATTCACCCCTCCACTTT.